This TCR beta chain was sequenced during a study of T cells after yellow fever vaccination. This clonotype was seen a few times. The target antigen is unknown. General study findings and limits: Researchers cautioned that FACS-sorted repertoires could harbor abundant clonotypes contaminating from the bulk population.

The germline V gene has CDR1 SGHRS and CDR2 YFSETQ. V lost 0 bases and J 3 bases, leaving 13 bases between the germline ends. This CDR3 region has 15 residues. The authors made TCR cDNA by 5'RACE template switching, adding a universal primer site and UMIs. In TCRdb, the 5' RACE reads were re-called with MiXCR into one record per CDR3 protein. The sample shows roughly 520,000 distinct CDR3 sequences, about a fifth of them seen only once. This receptor was taken from a young man who received the YFV17D yellow fever vaccine. The chain uses TRBV5-1 and TRBJ2-7; D gene ambiguous. The sequencing here drew on PBMCs, taken roughly 20 days after the first yellow fever vaccination. The DNA for the CDR3 is TGCGCCAGCAGCTTGGGAAGACTTAATAACTACGAGCAGTACTTC. Translating gives CASSLGRLNNYEQYF.